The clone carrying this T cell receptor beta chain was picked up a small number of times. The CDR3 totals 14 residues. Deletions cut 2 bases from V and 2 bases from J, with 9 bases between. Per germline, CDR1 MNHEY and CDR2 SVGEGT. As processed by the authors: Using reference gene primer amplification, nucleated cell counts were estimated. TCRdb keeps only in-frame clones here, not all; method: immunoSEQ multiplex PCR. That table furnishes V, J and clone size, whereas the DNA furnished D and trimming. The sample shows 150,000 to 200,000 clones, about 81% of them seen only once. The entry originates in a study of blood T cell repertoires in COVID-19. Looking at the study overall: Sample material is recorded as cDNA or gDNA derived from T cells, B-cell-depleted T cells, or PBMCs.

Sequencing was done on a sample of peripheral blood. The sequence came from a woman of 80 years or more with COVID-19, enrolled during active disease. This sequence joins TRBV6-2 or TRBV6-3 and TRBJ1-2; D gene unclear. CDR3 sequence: CASSYNGRNYGYTF. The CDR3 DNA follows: TGTGCCAGCAGTTACAACGGCAGGAACTATGGCTACACCTTC.